This T cell receptor (beta chain) was sequenced in a study of blood T cell repertoires in COVID-19. In the study overall: The analysed material was cDNA or gDNA that came from T cells, B-cell-depleted T cells, or PBMCs.

TCRdb's copy holds only in-frame clones and misses some; the assay was immunoSEQ multiplex PCR. Here the sample spans 400,000 to 550,000 clones, around 90% being singletons. Individuals aged about 18 to 90 years were recruited from 24 US areas. This clone turned up a few times. Material: PBMCs or T cells enriched from blood (not recorded which). This sequence originates from a woman aged 18 to 35 with acute COVID-19.

CDR3 DNA: TGCGCCTTCCGGTGGGGCGAAAATGAGCAGTTCTTC. Translated: CAFRWGENEQFF. The chain joins TRBV10-1 to TRBJ2-1, with D perhaps matching TRBD1 (5 bases). The CDR3 is 12 amino acids. Trimming stripped 11 bases from V and 7 bases from J, with 15 bases between. Germline V gives CDR1 WNHNN, CDR2 SYGVQD (reference sequence).